These 14 T cell receptor beta chains came from one sample sequenced in a study of tumor-infiltrating lymphocytes in primary liver carcinoma (TCRdb year 2017). Without any cell sorting, total RNA and DNA were extracted together from around 20-30 mg of bulk tissue using the AllPrep DNA/RNA mini kit. For sequencing, an Illumina HiSeq 2500 was employed. A constant-region primer and ProtoScript II reverse transcriptase were used to reverse-transcribe TCRbeta-specific cDNA from roughly 500 ng total RNA. TCRbeta libraries were built with three nested multiplex PCR rounds, a slightly modified ARM-PCR procedure. Each of the first two PCR rounds ran for approximately 9 cycles using multiplex TRBV1-TRBV30 forward primers together with a Cbeta reverse primer. The raw public reads went through TCRdb reprocessing: fastp at Q25, MiXCR clone calling, in-frame beta chains kept. Rows with a matching CDR3 protein are joined into one entry that keeps the most common DNA and genes. The sample has tens of thousands of distinct CDR3 sequences on record, around 79% of them singletons. The top ten constitute 40% to 50% of the sample.

The source material was liver tumor tissue from sampling region 3. The sample's cell subset or site label, decoded: tumor region T3, left-lateral pole. These receptors were obtained from a man aged 35 to 55 with primary liver carcinoma and hepatitis B virus infection.

Comments on this clonotype: The germline gene is not matched at one end of the junction; a read error may be the cause. The chain is built from TRBV10-2 and TRBJ2-2; 11 bases are shared with TRBD2. CDR1 WSHSY and CDR2 SAAADI come from the germline V gene. CDR3 length: 18 amino acids. Here the CDR3 reads CASSEPKGLAEDTGELLF. The CDR3 DNA follows: TGCGCCAGCAGTGAGCCTAAGGGACTAGCGGAGGACACCGGGGAGCTGTTATTT.

Comments on this clonotype: The junction shows a germline mismatch at one end, possibly a read error. The rearrangement joins TRBV7-8 to TRBJ1-3; the D gene is possibly TRBD1 (6 bases). The CDR3 length is 15 residues. CDR1 SGHVS and CDR2 FQNEAQ come from the germline V gene. CDR3 DNA sequence: TGTGTCAGCAGAGGCGACAGGTACTCTGGAAACACCATATATTTT. Protein product: CVSRGDRYSGNTIYF.

With respect to this clonotype: The germline gene is not matched at one end of the junction; a read error may be the cause. The chain links TRBV11-1 to TRBJ2-2; TRBD2 matches at 12 bases. Germline V gene data show CDR1 as SGHAT and CDR2 as FQDESV (reference sequence). CDR3 length equals 15 residues. CDR3 region: CASSILAGGPSELSF. The CDR3 coding sequence is TGTGCCAGCAGTATACTAGCGGGAGGCCCCTCCGAGCTGTCTTTT.

Comments on this clonotype: One junction end disagrees with the germline gene, perhaps due to a read error. The rearrangement links TRBV6-1 to TRBJ2-1; D is uncertain. The CDR3 covers 14 residues. CDR1 is MNHNS and CDR2 is SASEGT in the germline V gene. The CDR3: CTSTGSLNYNEQFF. In DNA form, the CDR3 reads TGTACCAGCACTGGATCCCTCAACTACAACGAGCAGTTCTTC.

By share of the sample, this clonotype is medium-sized. The J gene is TRBJ2-1, the V gene TRBV6-5; 9 bases agree with TRBD1. This CDR3 spans 13 amino acids. The germline gives CDR1 MNHEY, CDR2 SVGAGI. V lost 5 bases to trimming and J lost 5 bases; unmatched junction nucleotides: 1. The CDR3 DNA sequence: TGTGCCAGCAGTGGACAGGGGAACAATGAGCAGTTCTTC. It yields the protein CASSGQGNNEQFF.

This chain links TRBV19 with TRBJ1-5; 8 nucleotides agree with TRBD1. With V trimmed by 7 bases and J by 3 bases, 14 bases remained unmatched. The CDR3 runs 17 residues. Germline CDR1 is LNHDA and CDR2 is SQIVND (reference sequence). The CDR3 protein is CASTSRGPSAYNQPQHF. The CDR3 DNA reads as TGTGCCAGTACCTCCAGGGGGCCCTCTGCCTACAATCAGCCCCAGCATTTT.

Remarks on this clonotype: One end of the junction does not line up with germline, which may come from a read error. V is TRBV11-1 and J is TRBJ2-1, with 8 nucleotides matching TRBD1. The CDR3 runs 14 residues. Germline V gene data show CDR1 as SGHAT and CDR2 as FQDESV (reference sequence). CDR3 loop: CTSSIDRGFNEQSF. The CDR3 DNA reads as TGTACCAGCAGCATCGACAGGGGTTTCAATGAGCAGTCCTTC.

A word on this clonotype: Because it lacks the conserved phenylalanine or tryptophan at the end, this CDR3 is likely a read error. J is TRBJ1-5 and V is TRBV10-3; the D is unclear. CDR1 and CDR2 (germline): ENHRY, SYGVKD. There are 14 residues in the CDR3. The CDR3 coding sequence is TGTGACATCAGTGAGTATGAGGGCAATCAGCCCCAGCATTTA. Translation gives CDISEYEGNQPQHL.

This clonotype appeared a few times. Given the absence of the conserved phenylalanine or tryptophan at the CDR3 end, a read error is likely. As DNA, the CDR3 is TGTGCCAGCAGCTTGGATCAACGCGGCTTCCAGTACCTC. Translated, it gives CASSLDQRGFQYL. V gene TRBV11-2 combines with J gene TRBJ2-5; D not certain. Trimming pared 3 bases from V and 10 bases from J, leaving 15 bases between. This CDR3 has 13 amino acids. Germline V gene sequence: CDR1 SGHAT, CDR2 FQNNGV.

This clonotype was seen a few times. The gene calls are TRBV6-5 and TRBJ1-1; no definite D call. V lost 4 bases, J lost 4 bases, and 13 bases lay in between. CDR1 is MNHEY and CDR2 is SVGAGI in the germline V gene. The CDR3 is 14 amino acids. CDR3: CASSCGEVGTEAFF. In DNA, the CDR3 is TGTGCCAGCAGTTGCGGGGAAGTGGGCACTGAAGCTTTCTTT.

The V call is TRBV21-1, the J call TRBJ2-2; TRBD1 is taken as the D call from the table, unchecked against the DNA. TRBV21-1 is a pseudogene locus. CDR3 length: 15 amino acids. DNA of the CDR3: TGTGCCAGCAGACCGGGACAAGGGGACACCGGGGAGCTGTTTTTT. Its translation is CASRPGQGDTGELFF.

As to this clonotype: A read error is likely, as this CDR3 ends without the conserved phenylalanine or tryptophan. This chain uses TRBV24-1 with TRBJ1-1; the D gene is possibly TRBD1 (5 bases). Between the trimmed V and J ends, which lost 3 bases and 1 base, there was a span of 5 bases. From germline, CDR1 is KGHDR and CDR2 SFDVKD. This CDR3 is built from 13 residues. As DNA, the CDR3 is TGTGCCACCAGTGATGGGGGGAACACTGAAGCTTTCCTT. The encoded protein is CATSDGGNTEAFL.

This clonotype was observed a few times. Germline is not matched at one junction end, which may reflect a read error. The chain uses TRBV24-1 and TRBJ2-7; D is uncertain. The V gene's germline CDR1 is KGHDR and CDR2 SFDVKD. The CDR3 is 13 residues long. The CDR3 DNA reads TGTGCCACCAGTGGCGGTGGCTCCTACGTGCAGTACTTC. This sequence encodes CATSGGGSYVQYF.

Concerning this clonotype itself: One junction end does not reproduce the germline sequence, and a read error may be involved. The J gene is TRBJ1-1, the V gene TRBV11-2; no firm D call. From germline, CDR1 is SGHAT and CDR2 FQNNGV. This CDR3 has 13 residues. The CDR3 sequence is CVSRWRGRNEAFF. The CDR3 region has the DNA TGTGTCAGCAGGTGGCGGGGAAGGAATGAAGCTTTCTTT. Using reference TRBV11-2 and TRBJ1-1 for the parts outside the CDR3, the full variable domain is EAGVAQSPRYKIIEKRQSVAFWCNPISGHATLYWYQQILGQGPKLLIQFQNNGVVDDSQLPKDRFSAERLKGVDSTLKIQPAKLEDSAVYLCVSRWRGRNEAFFGQGTRLTVV.